The entry below gives a single TCR beta chain sequence along with its context. This sample stems from a study of shared clonotypes between healthy human individuals. The assay was immunoSEQ multiplex PCR, and TCRdb's table has in-frame clones only and misses some. The table records about 490,000 clones, around 80% of them present only once. This TCR derives from a woman aged 40 to 55 in good health. Some clones in this sample may be carry-over from other donors' samples. The source material was PBMCs.

CDR3 sequence reads: CASSLEGQGSNEQYF. DNA for the CDR3: TGTGCCAGCAGCTTAGAAGGGCAGGGGTCGAACGAGCAGTACTTC. The chain uses TRBV11-2 and TRBJ2-7, with D perhaps matching TRBD1 (6 bases). V gave up 0 bases and J gave up 5 bases, with 14 bases separating them. CDR3 length equals 15 residues. Germline V gives CDR1 SGHAT, CDR2 FQNNGV. Full variable domain (rest looked up from reference TRBV11-2 and TRBJ2-7): EAGVAQSPRYKIIEKRQSVAFWCNPISGHATLYWYQQILGQGPKLLIQFQNNGVVDDSQLPKDRFSAERLKGVDSTLKIQPAKLEDSAVYLCASSLEGQGSNEQYFGPGTRLTVT.